The 3 T cell receptor beta chains below were found in one sample sequenced in a study of T cells in Graves' hyperthyroidism and ophthalmopathy. Using RNA transcripts as the source, TCR beta CDR3 regions were amplified. Carried out on the TCR CDR3, a first-round RT-PCR used the HTBI primer set. Each CDR3 protein gets one entry after TCRdb re-called the multiplex PCR reads with MiXCR. The sample includes about 610,000 distinct CDR3 sequences, roughly a sixth of them seen just once. The sequenced sample was blood. The receptors stem from a middle-aged woman with Graves' ophthalmopathy.

This clonotype was counted at least ten times. The chain has TRBV3-1 and TRBJ2-4; D unresolved. V was pared by 8 bases and J by 6 bases, with 11 bases between. CDR1 is LGHDT and CDR2 is YNNKEL in the germline V gene (reference sequence). CDR3 length: 12 amino acids. The chain's CDR3 is CASGILGNIQYF. In nucleotides, the CDR3 is TGTGCCAGCGGAATATTAGGAAACATTCAGTACTTC. Full variable domain (remainder filled in from reference TRBV3-1 and TRBJ2-4): DTAVSQTPKYLVTQMGNDKSIKCEQNLGHDTMYWYKQDSKKFLKIMFSYNNKELIINETVPNRFSPKSPDKAHLNLHINSLELGDSAVYFCASGILGNIQYFGAGTRLSVL.

The table lists this clonotype with many counts. The J gene is TRBJ2-2, the V gene TRBV11-2; D is unresolved. Trimming removed 0 bases at V and 7 bases at J, with 3 bases between. The germline gives CDR1 SGHAT, CDR2 FQNNGV. The CDR3 length is 12 residues. The CDR3 here is CASSLDLGELFF. The CDR3 DNA reads TGTGCCAGCAGCTTAGACCTCGGGGAGCTGTTTTTT.

This clonotype was seen a handful of times. The rearrangement uses TRBV2 and TRBJ2-7, with 9 bases matching TRBD2. There are 15 residues in the CDR3. Germline CDR1 reads SNHLY; CDR2 reads FYNNEI. The trim removed 5 bases at V and 3 bases at J, leaving 8 bases unmatched. CDR3 region: CASSPGASGIYEQYF. CDR3 DNA sequence: TGTGCCAGCAGTCCGGGCGCTAGCGGGATCTACGAGCAGTACTTC.